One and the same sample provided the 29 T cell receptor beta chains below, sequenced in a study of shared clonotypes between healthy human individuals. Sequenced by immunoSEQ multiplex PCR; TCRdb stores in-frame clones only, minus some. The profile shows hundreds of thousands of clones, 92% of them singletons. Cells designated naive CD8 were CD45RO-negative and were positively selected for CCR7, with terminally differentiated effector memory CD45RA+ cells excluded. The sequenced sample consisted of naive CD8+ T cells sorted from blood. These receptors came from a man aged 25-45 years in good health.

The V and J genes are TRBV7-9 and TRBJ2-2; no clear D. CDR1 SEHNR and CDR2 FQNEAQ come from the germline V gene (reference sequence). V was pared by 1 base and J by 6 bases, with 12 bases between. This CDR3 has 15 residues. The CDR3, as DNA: TGTGCCAGCAGCTTAGTTTTTGGGGTCCCCGGGGAGCTGTTTTTT. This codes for CASSLVFGVPGELFF. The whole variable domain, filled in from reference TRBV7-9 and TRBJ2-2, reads DTGVSQNPRHKITKRGQNVTFRCDPISEHNRLYWYRQTLGQGPEFLTYFQNEAQLEKSRLLSDRFSAERPKGSFSTLEIQRTEQGDSAMYLCASSLVFGVPGELFFGEGSRLTVL.

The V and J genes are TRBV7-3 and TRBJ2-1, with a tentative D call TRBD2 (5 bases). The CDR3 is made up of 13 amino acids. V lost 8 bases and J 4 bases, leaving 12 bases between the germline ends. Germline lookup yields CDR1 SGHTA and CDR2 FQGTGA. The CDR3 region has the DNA TGTGCCAGCGGCGCGGGTCCTTACAATGAGCAGTTCTTC. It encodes CASGAGPYNEQFF.

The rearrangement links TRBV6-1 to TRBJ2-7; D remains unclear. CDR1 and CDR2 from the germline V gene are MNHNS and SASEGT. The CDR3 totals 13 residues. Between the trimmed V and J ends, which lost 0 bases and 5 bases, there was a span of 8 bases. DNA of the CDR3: TGTGCCAGCAGTGAAGCGCGTCTTCACGAGCAGTACTTC. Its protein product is CASSEARLHEQYF.

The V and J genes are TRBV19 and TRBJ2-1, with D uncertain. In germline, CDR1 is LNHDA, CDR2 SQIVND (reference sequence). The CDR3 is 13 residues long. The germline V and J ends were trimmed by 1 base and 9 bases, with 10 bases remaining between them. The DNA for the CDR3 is TGTGCCAGTAGTATAGGAGGTAGTTCTGAGCAGTTCTTC. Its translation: CASSIGGSSEQFF.

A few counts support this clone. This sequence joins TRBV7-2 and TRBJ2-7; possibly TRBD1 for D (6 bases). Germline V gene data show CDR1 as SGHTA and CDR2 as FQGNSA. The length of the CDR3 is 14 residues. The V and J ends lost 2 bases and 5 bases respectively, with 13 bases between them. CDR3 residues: CASSLNAGVHEQYF. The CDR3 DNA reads TGTGCCAGCAGCTTAAACGCAGGGGTACACGAGCAGTACTTC.

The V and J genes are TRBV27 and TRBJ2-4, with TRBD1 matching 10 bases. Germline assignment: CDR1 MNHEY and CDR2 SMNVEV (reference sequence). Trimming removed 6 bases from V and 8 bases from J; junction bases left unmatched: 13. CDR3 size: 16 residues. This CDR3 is CASSHGPGQGIYIQYF. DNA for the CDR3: TGTGCCAGCAGCCATGGACCGGGACAGGGGATTTACATTCAGTACTTC.

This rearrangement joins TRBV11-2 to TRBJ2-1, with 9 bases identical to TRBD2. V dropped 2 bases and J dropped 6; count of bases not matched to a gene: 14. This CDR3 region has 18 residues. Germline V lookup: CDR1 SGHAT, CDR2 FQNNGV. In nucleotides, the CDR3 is TGTGCCAGCAGCTTATTATTTTTAGCGGGAGAACGCGGCAATGAGCAGTTCTTC. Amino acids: CASSLLFLAGERGNEQFF. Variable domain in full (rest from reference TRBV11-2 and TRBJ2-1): EAGVAQSPRYKIIEKRQSVAFWCNPISGHATLYWYQQILGQGPKLLIQFQNNGVVDDSQLPKDRFSAERLKGVDSTLKIQPAKLEDSAVYLCASSLLFLAGERGNEQFFGPGTRLTVL.

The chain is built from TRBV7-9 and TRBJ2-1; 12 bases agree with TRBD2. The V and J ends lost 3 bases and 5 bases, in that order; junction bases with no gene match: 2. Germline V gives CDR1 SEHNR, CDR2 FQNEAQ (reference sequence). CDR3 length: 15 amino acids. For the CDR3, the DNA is TGTGCCAGCAGCTTCCCTAGCGGGAGGGACAATGAGCAGTTCTTC. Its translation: CASSFPSGRDNEQFF.

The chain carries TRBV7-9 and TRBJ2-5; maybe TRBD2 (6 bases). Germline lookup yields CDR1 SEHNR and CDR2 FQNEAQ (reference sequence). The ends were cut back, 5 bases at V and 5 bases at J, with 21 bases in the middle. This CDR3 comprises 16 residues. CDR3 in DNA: TGTGCCAGCAGCAACCCTAGGGAAGAGACTAGGGAGACCCAGTACTTC. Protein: CASSNPREETRETQYF.

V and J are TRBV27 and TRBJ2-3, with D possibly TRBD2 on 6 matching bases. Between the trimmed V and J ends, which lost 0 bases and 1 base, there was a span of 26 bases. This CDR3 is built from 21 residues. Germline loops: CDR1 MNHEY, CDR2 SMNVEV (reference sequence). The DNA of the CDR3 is TGTGCCAGCAGTTTATCGATACGCTGGTCCCCTCGGTCGGGGGGCACAGATACGCAGTATTTT. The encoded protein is CASSLSIRWSPRSGGTDTQYF.

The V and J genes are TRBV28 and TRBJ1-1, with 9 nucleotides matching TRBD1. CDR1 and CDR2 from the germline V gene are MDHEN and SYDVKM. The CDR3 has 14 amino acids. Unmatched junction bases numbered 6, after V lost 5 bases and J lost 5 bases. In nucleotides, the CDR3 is TGTGCCAGCAGTCCACAGGGGGCATGGACTGAAGCTTTCTTT. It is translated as CASSPQGAWTEAFF.

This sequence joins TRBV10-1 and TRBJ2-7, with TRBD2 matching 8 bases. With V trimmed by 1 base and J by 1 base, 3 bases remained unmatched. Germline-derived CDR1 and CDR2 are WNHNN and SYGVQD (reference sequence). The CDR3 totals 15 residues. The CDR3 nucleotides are TGCGCCAGCAGTGAGTTTCCTAGCGGGTCCTACGAGCAGTACTTC. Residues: CASSEFPSGSYEQYF.

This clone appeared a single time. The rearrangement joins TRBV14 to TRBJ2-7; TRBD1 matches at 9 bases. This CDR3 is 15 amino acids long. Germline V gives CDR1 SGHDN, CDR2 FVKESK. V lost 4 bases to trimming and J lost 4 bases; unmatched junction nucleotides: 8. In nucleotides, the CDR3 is TGTGCCAGCAGCCCTCGGACAGGGGTCCCATACGAGCAGTACTTC. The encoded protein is CASSPRTGVPYEQYF. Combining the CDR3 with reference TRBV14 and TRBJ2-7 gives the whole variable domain EAGVTQFPSHSVIEKGQTVTLRCDPISGHDNLYWYRRVMGKEIKFLLHFVKESKQDESGMPNNRFLAERTGGTYSTLKVQPAELEDSGVYFCASSPRTGVPYEQYFGPGTRLTVT.

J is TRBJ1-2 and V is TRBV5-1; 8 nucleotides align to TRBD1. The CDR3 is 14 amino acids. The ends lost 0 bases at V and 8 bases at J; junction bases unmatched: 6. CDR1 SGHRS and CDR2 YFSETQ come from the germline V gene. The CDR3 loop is CASSLAAGGDGYTF. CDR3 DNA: TGCGCCAGCAGCTTGGCCGCAGGGGGCGACGGCTACACCTTC.

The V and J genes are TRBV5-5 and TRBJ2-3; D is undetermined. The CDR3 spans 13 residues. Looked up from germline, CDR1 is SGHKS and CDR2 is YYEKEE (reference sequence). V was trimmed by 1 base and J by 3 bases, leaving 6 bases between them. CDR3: CASSLMGTDTQYF. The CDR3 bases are TGTGCCAGCAGCTTGATGGGGACAGATACGCAGTATTTT. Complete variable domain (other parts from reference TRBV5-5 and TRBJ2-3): DAGVTQSPTHLIKTRGQQVTLRCSPISGHKSVSWYQQVLGQGPQFIFQYYEKEERGRGNFPDRFSARQFPNYSSELNVNALLLGDSALYLCASSLMGTDTQYFGPGTRLTVL.

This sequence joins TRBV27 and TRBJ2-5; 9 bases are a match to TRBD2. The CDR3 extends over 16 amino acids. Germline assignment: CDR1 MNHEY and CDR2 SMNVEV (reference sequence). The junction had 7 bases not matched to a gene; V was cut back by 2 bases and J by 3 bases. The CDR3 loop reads CASSLGLAGVEETQYF. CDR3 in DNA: TGTGCCAGCAGTTTAGGGTTAGCGGGAGTGGAAGAGACCCAGTACTTC.

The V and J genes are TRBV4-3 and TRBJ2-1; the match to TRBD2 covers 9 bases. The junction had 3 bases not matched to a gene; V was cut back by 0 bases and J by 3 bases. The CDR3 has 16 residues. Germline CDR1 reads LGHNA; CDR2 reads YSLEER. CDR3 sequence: CASSQDRSGSYNEQFF. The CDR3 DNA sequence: TGCGCCAGCAGCCAAGATCGTAGCGGGAGCTACAATGAGCAGTTCTTC.

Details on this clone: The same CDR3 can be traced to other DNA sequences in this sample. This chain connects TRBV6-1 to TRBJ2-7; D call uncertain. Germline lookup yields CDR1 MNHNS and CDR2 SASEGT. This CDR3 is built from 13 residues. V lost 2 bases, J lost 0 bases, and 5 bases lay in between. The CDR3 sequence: CASSERDSYEQYF. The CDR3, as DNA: TGTGCCAGCAGTGAAAGGGACTCCTACGAGCAGTACTTC.

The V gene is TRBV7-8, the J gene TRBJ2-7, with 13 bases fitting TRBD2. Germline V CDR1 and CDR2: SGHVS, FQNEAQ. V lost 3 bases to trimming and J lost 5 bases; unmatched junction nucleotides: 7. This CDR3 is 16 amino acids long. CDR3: CASSFILAGGPDEQYF. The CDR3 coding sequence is TGTGCCAGCAGCTTTATACTAGCGGGAGGGCCCGACGAGCAGTACTTC.

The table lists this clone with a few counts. CDR3 DNA: TGTGCCAGCAGCTTAATACAGGGGGCTTGGGAGCAGTACTTC. Its translation: CASSLIQGAWEQYF. The chain employs TRBV7-2 and TRBJ2-7; 9 bases are shared with TRBD1. The length of the CDR3 is 14 residues. Trimming removed 2 bases from V and 7 bases from J; junction bases left unmatched: 6. Germline values: CDR1 SGHTA, CDR2 FQGNSA. The full variable domain, with the rest looked up from reference TRBV7-2 and TRBJ2-7, is GAGVSQSPSNKVTEKGKDVELRCDPISGHTALYWYRQSLGQGLEFLIYFQGNSAPDKSGLPSDRFSAERTGGSVSTLTIQRTQQEDSAVYLCASSLIQGAWEQYFGPGTRLTVT.

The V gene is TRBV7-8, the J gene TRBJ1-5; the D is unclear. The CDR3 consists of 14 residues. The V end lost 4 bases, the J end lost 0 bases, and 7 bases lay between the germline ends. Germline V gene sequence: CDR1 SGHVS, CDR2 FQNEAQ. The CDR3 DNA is TGTGCCAGCAGCTATGCGGGTAGCAATCAGCCCCAGCATTTT. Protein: CASSYAGSNQPQHF.

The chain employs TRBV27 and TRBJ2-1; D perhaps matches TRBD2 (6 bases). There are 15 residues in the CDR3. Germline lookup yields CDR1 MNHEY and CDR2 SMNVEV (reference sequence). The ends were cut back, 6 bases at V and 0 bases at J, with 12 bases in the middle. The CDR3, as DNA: TGTGCCAGCAGGATCTTAGCGGTCTCCTACAATGAGCAGTTCTTC. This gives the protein CASRILAVSYNEQFF.

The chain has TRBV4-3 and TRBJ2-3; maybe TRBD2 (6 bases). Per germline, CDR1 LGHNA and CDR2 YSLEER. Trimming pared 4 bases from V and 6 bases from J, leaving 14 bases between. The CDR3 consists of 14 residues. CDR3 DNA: TGCGCCAGCAGCCCGGGACTTCCCCCTGATACGCAGTATTTT. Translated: CASSPGLPPDTQYF.

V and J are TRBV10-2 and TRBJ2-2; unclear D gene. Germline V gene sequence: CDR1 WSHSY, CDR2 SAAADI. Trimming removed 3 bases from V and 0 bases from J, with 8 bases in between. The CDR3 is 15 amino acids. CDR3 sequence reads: CASSDRATNTGELFF. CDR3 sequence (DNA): TGCGCCAGCAGTGATAGGGCCACGAACACCGGGGAGCTGTTTTTT.

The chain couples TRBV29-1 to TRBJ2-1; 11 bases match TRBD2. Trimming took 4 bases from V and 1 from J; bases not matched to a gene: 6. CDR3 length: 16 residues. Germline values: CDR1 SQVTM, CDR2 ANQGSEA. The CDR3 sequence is CSVVTSGRYSYNEQFF. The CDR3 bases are TGCAGCGTTGTTACTAGCGGGAGATATTCCTACAATGAGCAGTTCTTC.

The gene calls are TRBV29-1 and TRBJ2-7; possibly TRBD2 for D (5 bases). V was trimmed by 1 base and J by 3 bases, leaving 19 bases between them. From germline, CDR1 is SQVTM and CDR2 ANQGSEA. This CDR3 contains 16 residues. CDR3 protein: CSVEAEGRRSRYEQYF. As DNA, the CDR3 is TGCAGCGTTGAAGCCGAAGGTAGGAGGTCCCGCTACGAGCAGTACTTC.

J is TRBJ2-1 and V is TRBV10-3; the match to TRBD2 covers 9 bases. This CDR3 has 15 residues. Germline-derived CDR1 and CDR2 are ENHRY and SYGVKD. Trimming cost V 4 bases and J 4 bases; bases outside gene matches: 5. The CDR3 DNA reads TGTGCCATCAGTGGAAGTCTAGCGGGATACAATGAGCAGTTCTTC. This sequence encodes CAISGSLAGYNEQFF.

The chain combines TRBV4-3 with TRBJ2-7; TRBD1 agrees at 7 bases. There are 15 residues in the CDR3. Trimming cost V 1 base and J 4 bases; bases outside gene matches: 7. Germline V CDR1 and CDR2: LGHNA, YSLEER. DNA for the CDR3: TGCGCCAGCAGCCAAGGGACAGGCGAAACATACGAGCAGTACTTC. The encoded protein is CASSQGTGETYEQYF.

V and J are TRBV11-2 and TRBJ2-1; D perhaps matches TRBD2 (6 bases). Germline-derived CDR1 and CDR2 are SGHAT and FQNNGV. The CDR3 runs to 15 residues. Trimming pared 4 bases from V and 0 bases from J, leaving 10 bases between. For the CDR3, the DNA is TGTGCCAGCAGCTATAGCGGAGTCTCCTACAATGAGCAGTTCTTC. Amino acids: CASSYSGVSYNEQFF. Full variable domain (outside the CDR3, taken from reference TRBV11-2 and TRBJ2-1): EAGVAQSPRYKIIEKRQSVAFWCNPISGHATLYWYQQILGQGPKLLIQFQNNGVVDDSQLPKDRFSAERLKGVDSTLKIQPAKLEDSAVYLCASSYSGVSYNEQFFGPGTRLTVL.